This TCR beta chain appears in the sequencing data of a study of post-analysis software for immune sequencing data. The authors incorporated unique molecular identifiers into the TCR beta cDNA libraries. It was from roughly 1 to 10 million T cells that 500,000 or so cDNA molecules came. MiXCR was run by TCRdb on the PCR reads, yielding one entry per CDR3 protein. The table records approximately 260,000 distinct CDR3 sequences, 36% of them present only once. This clonotype was found once. This TCR was sampled from a girl aged 5-17 years with multiple sclerosis. Source material: blood.

CDR3 region: CSARGLRSYEQYF. CDR3 bases: TGCAGTGCTAGAGGGCTTCGCTCCTACGAGCAGTACTTC. This sequence joins TRBV20-1 and TRBJ2-7; D ambiguous. V was cut by 1 base and J by 0 bases, with 7 bases left in between. There are 13 residues in the CDR3. Germline CDR1 DFQATT, CDR2 SNEGSKA (reference sequence).